A selection of T cell receptor beta chains follows, all from one sample in a study of blood T cell repertoires in COVID-19. Assay: immunoSEQ multiplex PCR; the TCRdb copy retains only in-frame clones and omits some. The sample comprises approximately 210,000 clones, over 75% of which are singletons, and 1.9% rests with the top ten. The sequenced sample consisted of peripheral blood. These receptors all stem from a man aged 35 to 55 with active or convalescent COVID-19. CDR3s include the opening cysteine and the closing phenylalanine or tryptophan. A D gene is named only where the DNA matches it firmly. Clone size is stated in some rows and not others, as once, few, many or a class when expanded.

- | TRBD1 | TRBJ1-2 | TRBV3-1/TRBV3-2 | CASSQEEGAGYGYTF | TGTGCCAGCAGCCAAGAAGAGGGGGCGGGCTATGGCTACACCTTC
- | TRBD2 | TRBJ2-5 | TRBV18 | CASSRSGGGETQYF | TGTGCCAGCTCACGAAGCGGGGGAGGGGAGACCCAGTACTTC
- | TRBD2 | TRBJ2-2 | TRBV5-1 | CASSRGLAGATGELFF | TGCGCCAGCAGCCGAGGACTAGCGGGAGCTACCGGGGAGCTGTTTTTT
once | - | TRBJ1-4 | TRBV19 | CASRRQSQINEKLFF | TGTGCCAGTCGAAGACAGTCCCAAATCAATGAAAAACTGTTTTTT
- | - | TRBJ2-1 | TRBV4-2 | CASSQDRDLYSYNEQFF | TGTGCCAGCAGCCAAGATCGGGACTTATATTCCTACAATGAGCAGTTCTTC
- | - | TRBJ1-4 | TRBV2 | CASSVRRDTQLFF | TGTGCCAGCAGTGTTAGGCGTGACACCCAACTGTTTTTT
- | - | TRBJ2-7 | TRBV28 | CASSFGVFPYEQYF | TGTGCCAGCAGTTTCGGGGTTTTCCCCTACGAGCAGTACTTC
once | - | TRBJ1-5 | TRBV28 | CASGLRRRSNQPQHF | TGTGCCAGCGGTCTCAGGCGAAGAAGCAATCAGCCCCAGCATTTT
- | TRBD2 | TRBJ2-5 | TRBV27 | CASSLLRTSGQETQYF | TGTGCCAGCAGTCTATTAAGGACTAGCGGGCAAGAGACCCAGTACTTC
- | - | TRBJ1-2 | TRBV9 | CASSVEADSNYGYTF | TGTGCCAGCAGCGTAGAGGCGGACTCTAACTATGGCTACACCTTC
once | TRBD1 | TRBJ2-5 | TRBV3-1/TRBV3-2 | CASSQAGQGWGETQYF | TGTGCCAGCAGCCAAGCGGGACAGGGGTGGGGAGAGACCCAGTACTTC
- | - | TRBJ1-4 | TRBV5-1 | CASSGGGRATNEKLFF | TGCGCCAGCAGCGGGGGAGGACGGGCAACTAATGAAAAACTGTTTTTT
- | TRBD1 | TRBJ1-5 | TRBV3-1/TRBV3-2 | CASSQGGGGNQPQHF | TGTGCCAGCAGCCAAGGAGGGGGCGGCAATCAGCCCCAGCATTTT
- | - | TRBJ2-3 | TRBV15 | CATSRGTSDTQYF | TGTGCCACCAGTCGAGGAACATCTGATACGCAGTATTTT
- | TRBD1 | TRBJ1-1 | TRBV6-5 | CASRTGTGNTEAFF | TGTGCCAGCAGGACCGGGACAGGGAACACTGAAGCTTTCTTT
- | TRBD2 | TRBJ2-1 | TRBV5-1 | CASNTGLAGTEQFF | TGCGCCAGCAATACGGGACTAGCGGGCACCGAGCAGTTCTTC
- | - | TRBJ1-2 | TRBV14 | CASSQTRTLGYTF | TGTGCCAGCAGCCAAACGAGGACACTTGGCTACACCTTC
- | TRBD1 | TRBJ2-5 | TRBV5-1 | CASSPRTGRETQYF | TGCGCCAGCAGCCCCAGGACAGGGAGGGAGACCCAGTACTTC
- | - | TRBJ2-7 | TRBV5-1 | CASSLSLYEQYF | TGCGCCAGCAGCTTGAGCCTCTACGAGCAGTACTTC
- | - | TRBJ1-2 | TRBV19 | CASSISGGYTF | TGTGCCAGTAGTATATCGGGTGGCTACACCTTC
few | TRBD1 | TRBJ1-2 | TRBV19 | CASSATGGTSYTF | TGTGCCAGTAGTGCTACAGGGGGGACCAGCTACACCTTC
- | - | TRBJ2-2 | TRBV7-2 | CASSLAWPTGELFF | TGTGCCAGCAGCTTAGCTTGGCCCACCGGGGAGCTGTTTTTT
- | - | TRBJ1-3 | TRBV28 | CASSWGSSGNTIYF | TGTGCCAGCAGTTGGGGCAGCTCTGGAAACACCATATATTTT
- | TRBD2 | TRBJ2-7 | TRBV28 | CASSSTSPPVVYEQYF | TGTGCCAGCAGTTCGACTAGCCCCCCGGTCGTCTACGAGCAGTACTTC
- | - | TRBJ2-4 | TRBV28 | CASSLRQAKNIQYF | TGTGCCAGCAGTTTGAGACAGGCAAAAAACATTCAGTACTTC
- | TRBD2 | TRBJ2-7 | TRBV27 | CASSLSLAGASYEQYF | TGTGCCAGCAGTTTATCGCTAGCGGGAGCTTCATACGAGCAGTACTTC
- | TRBD2 | TRBJ2-3 | TRBV6-5 | CASSYSTSGLTDTQYF | TGTGCCAGCAGTTACTCGACTAGCGGACTCACAGATACGCAGTATTTT
- | - | TRBJ1-1 | TRBV9 | CASSALSLNTEAFF | TGTGCCAGCAGCGCCCTATCCCTGAACACTGAAGCTTTCTTT
- | - | TRBJ1-2 | TRBV3-1/TRBV3-2 | CASSQDWGQYYGYTF | TGTGCCAGCAGCCAAGATTGGGGGCAGTACTATGGCTACACCTTC
once | TRBD1 | TRBJ2-1 | TRBV5-5 | CASSPTGGSYNEQFF | TGTGCCAGCAGCCCGACAGGGGGCTCCTACAATGAGCAGTTCTTC
few | - | TRBJ1-2 | TRBV12-1 | CASSLGGLSNYGYTF | TGTGCCAGCAGCTTGGGCGGACTTTCTAACTATGGCTACACCTTC
- | TRBD1 | TRBJ2-5 | TRBV4-2 | CASSQAGQGEETQYF | TGTGCCAGCAGCCAAGCTGGACAGGGGGAAGAGACCCAGTACTTC
once | TRBD1 | TRBJ2-2 | TRBV11-2 | CASSFVDRGGSGELFF | TGTGCCAGCAGCTTCGTTGACAGGGGCGGTTCCGGGGAGCTGTTTTTT
- | - | TRBJ2-6 | TRBV28 | CASSPLLRSSGANVLTF | TGTGCCAGCAGTCCATTACTTCGGTCCTCTGGGGCCAACGTCCTGACTTTC
once | TRBD2 | TRBJ2-5 | TRBV28 | CASSFTSRLAGWETQYF | TGTGCCAGCAGCTTTACTAGCCGACTAGCGGGGTGGGAGACCCAGTACTTC
- | - | TRBJ1-5 | TRBV19 | CASSIGAALYQPQHF | TGTGCCAGTAGTATAGGGGCAGCTCTCTATCAGCCCCAGCATTTT
- | TRBD1 | TRBJ1-2 | TRBV4-1 | CASSQWDRGTVNYGYTF | TGCGCCAGCAGCCAGTGGGACAGGGGGACAGTTAACTATGGCTACACCTTC
- | - | TRBJ2-1 | TRBV5-1 | CASRLGGYNEQFF | TGCGCCAGCAGGCTGGGGGGATACAATGAGCAGTTCTTC
- | TRBD1 | TRBJ1-5 | TRBV19 | CASIGTGGPDPHF | TGTGCCAGTATCGGGACAGGGGGCCCGGATCCACATTTT
- | - | TRBJ2-2 | TRBV4-1 | CASSQVPDLAGELFF | TGCGCCAGCAGCCAAGTGCCAGATCTGGCCGGGGAGCTGTTTTTT
- | TRBD2 | TRBJ2-7 | TRBV5-1 | CASSLAAGGTYEQYF | TGCGCCAGCAGCTTGGCCGCGGGGGGGACCTACGAGCAGTACTTC
- | - | TRBJ2-7 | TRBV18 | CASSLTLLAAYEQYF | TGTGCCAGCTCACTCACCCTCCTAGCTGCCTACGAGCAGTACTTC
- | - | TRBJ2-7 | TRBV7-2 | CASSLIAYEQYF | TGTGCCAGCAGCTTAATAGCGTACGAGCAGTACTTC
- | TRBD1 | TRBJ2-7 | TRBV5-6 | CASRIGTGYEQYF | TGTGCCAGTAGAATCGGGACAGGCTACGAGCAGTACTTC
- | - | TRBJ2-4 | TRBV3-1/TRBV3-2 | CASRHLQENIQYF | TGTGCCAGCAGGCATTTACAGGAAAACATTCAGTACTTC
once | - | TRBJ1-5 | TRBV6-2/TRBV6-3 | CASSYYSNQPQHF | TGTGCCAGCAGCTATTATAGCAATCAGCCCCAGCATTTT
- | TRBD1 | TRBJ1-2 | TRBV28 | CASRRDRGRYGYTF | TGTGCCAGCAGAAGGGACAGGGGGCGGTATGGCTACACCTTC
- | - | TRBJ1-2 | TRBV29-1 | CSVEDRRHYGYTF | TGCAGCGTTGAAGATCGGCGGCACTATGGCTACACCTTC
- | - | TRBJ2-4 | TRBV27 | CASSTSLGKNIQYF | TGTGCCAGCAGTACCTCGCTCGGTAAAAACATTCAGTACTTC
- | - | TRBJ1-5 | TRBV11-2 | CASSLSGISQPQHF | TGTGCCAGCAGCTTAAGCGGGATAAGTCAGCCCCAGCATTTT
- | - | TRBJ1-3 | TRBV27 | CASSFRQSSGNTIYF | TGTGCCAGCAGTTTCAGGCAGAGCTCTGGAAACACCATATATTTT
- | - | TRBJ2-3 | TRBV11-2 | CASSAWGGFDTQYF | TGTGCCAGCAGCGCTTGGGGGGGCTTCGATACGCAGTATTTT
- | TRBD2 | TRBJ2-1 | TRBV7-9 | CASSLGLAPLNEQFF | TGTGCCAGCAGCTTAGGACTAGCTCCCCTCAATGAGCAGTTCTTC
once | - | TRBJ1-1 | TRBV9 | CASSVARGTANTEAFF | TGTGCCAGCAGCGTAGCAAGGGGCACGGCGAACACTGAAGCTTTCTTT